What follows are 6 T cell receptor beta chains derived from one specimen sequenced in a study of CXCR3-negative and CXCR3-positive naive CD8 T cells. Through 5' RACE with UMI labels, the TRB cDNA libraries were prepared. TCRdb reprocessed the 5' RACE reads and stores each CDR3 protein as one record, lacking DNA. Its clone listing holds about 66,000 distinct CDR3 sequences. The source material was naive CXCR3- CD8+ T cells from blood. Subset specified: CD45RO-CCR7+CD27+CD95- naive CD8+ T cells lacking CXCR3 (TNR3-). These receptors all stem from a human donor in good health. Some clones in this sample may be carry-over from other donors' samples.

The rearrangement uses TRBV27 and TRBJ1-6; the TCRdb call, TRBD1, lacks DNA for checking. The CDR3 sequence is 14 residues long. Germline V CDR1 and CDR2: MNHEY, SMNVEV (reference sequence). The chain's CDR3 is CASSYRESNSPLHF.

The chain joins TRBV28 to TRBJ2-7. The CDR3 runs 13 residues. Germline V lookup: CDR1 MDHEN, CDR2 SYDVKM. CDR3 region: CASSTDGPYEQYF.

The chain is built from TRBV9 and TRBJ2-5; without DNA, the TCRdb call of TRBD2 cannot be checked. CDR1 and CDR2 (germline): SGDLS, YYNGEE. CDR3 length: 15 residues. The CDR3 reads CASSGGLAEKETQYF.

This rearrangement joins TRBV28 to TRBJ2-2; the D call of TRBD1 rests on TCRdb alone, since no DNA is present to check it. Germline V gene data show CDR1 as MDHEN and CDR2 as SYDVKM. This CDR3 region has 15 residues. CDR3 loop: CASRPGQGDTGELFF.

The chain couples TRBV29-1 to TRBJ1-1. CDR1 and CDR2 from the germline V gene are SQVTM and ANQGSEA. The CDR3 has 14 amino acids. The CDR3 sequence is CSVRPDSGNTEAFF.

The chain links TRBV4-3 to TRBJ2-7. CDR3 length: 13 residues. CDR1 is LGHNA and CDR2 is YSLEER in the germline V gene. The CDR3 region is CASSPRLDYEQYF.